This T cell receptor beta chain is from a study of cytomegalovirus exposure and HLA in healthy donors. The V gene's germline CDR1 is MNHEY and CDR2 SMNVEV (reference sequence). With V trimmed by 1 base and J by 2 bases, 7 bases remained unmatched. The CDR3 contains 17 residues. In regard to this clone: Its antigen remains unidentified.

In the PCR, 60 Vbeta and 13 Jbeta primers were used. Using immunoSEQ multiplex PCR, the repertoire was profiled, and TCRdb retains in-frame clones only, with some absent. This sample yields around 180,000 clones, of which about 77% are seen a single time; around 6.1% belongs to the top ten. Notes on the study in general: Presence/absence analyses assumed roughly uniform sequencing depth across donors. In a later analysis, at a false discovery rate of 0.05, roughly 17,000 TCR beta sequences matched HLA alleles. There were some public TCRs occurring in many donors, but most TCR sequences were rare. Of the V segments, some could not be distinguished, including TRBV6-2 and TRBV6-3, and were excluded.

The receptor was derived from a woman aged 25 to 39 in good health and CMV-seropositive. The source material was PBMCs. V is TRBV27 and J is TRBJ2-1, with 8 nucleotides matching TRBD1. As DNA, the CDR3 is TGTGCCAGCAGTTTATGGGGGACAGGTGATACCTACAATGAGCAGTTCTTC. Translated: CASSLWGTGDTYNEQFF.